This T cell receptor (beta chain) was recorded in a study of post-analysis software for immune sequencing data (dated by TCRdb to between 2014 and 2017). Background for the entire study: The recorded disease courses included relapsing-remitting, secondary progressive and progressive-relapsing multiple sclerosis, and some patients had no subtype annotation. Patient repertoires were compared against 11 previously published healthy control repertoires from donors aged roughly 6 to 28 years. A subset of samples was prepared in parallel using single-end sample barcoding, then pooled and co-amplified after Illumina adapter ligation.

The investigation overall reported the following: Compared with controls, multiple sclerosis patients had significantly lower normalized Chao1 diversity, a finding suggesting substantial peripheral T-cell clonal expansion. The multiple sclerosis patient group was slightly younger than the control group. Direct clustering with F measure revealed strong co-clustering of samples prepared in the same batch, which led to a batch-effect correction. Patients showed significantly higher frequencies than controls for roughly five TRBV segments, among them TRBV5-6, TRBV5-1 and TRBV20-1.

Inclusive of the bounding cysteine and phenylalanine, the CDR3 is 14 residues long. Solely the CDR3 DNA is kept, with 42 bases framed from the first base. The junction shows trimming of 6 bases on V and 6 bases on J, and the gene matches do not reach 5 bases of it. To demonstrate the VDJtools post-analysis software, TCR beta repertoires were profiled from the peripheral blood of more than ten young patients with multiple sclerosis. The multiple sclerosis patients were children and adolescents between roughly 6 and 17 years of age. Receptors were amplified or captured by PCR. Instrument on record: Illumina HiSeq 2500. Unique molecular identifiers were incorporated into TCR beta cDNA libraries to reduce PCR and sequencing biases. Per 1 to 10 million input T cells, approximately 500,000 cDNA molecules were obtained, such that each molecule approximated one T cell. The patient libraries were prepared and sequenced using the same protocol as the earlier healthy control dataset. Within a given batch, samples were prepared together, multiplexed and sequenced on the same HiSeq lane. As for the original processing: MIGEC was used to process the raw barcoded reads, and molecular identifier groups with only a single read were discarded before consensus assembly and CDR3 extraction. VDJtools was used for post-analysis of the clonotype tables, and diversity was normalized by down-sampling every dataset to the size of the smallest sample. In repertoire overlap clustering, CDR3 amino acid sequences, but not nucleotide sequences, were matched to correct batch-related cross-sample contamination. The public reads were reanalyzed by TCRdb: fastp trimming at Q25, MiXCR alignment, in-frame beta chains only. Rows with one shared CDR3 protein collapse into an entry with the most common genes and DNA. The V and J calls come from TCRdb's annotation, not from the publication. This sample is represented by under 900,000 distinct CDR3 sequences; about 50% of them were singletons. Approximately 4.3% of the sample belongs to the ten largest clones.

Of note for this clonotype: Which antigen it targets is not known. No base quality values were provided; no much bigger clone lies one nucleotide off.

The sample was blood. The sequence joins TRBV12-3 or TRBV12-4 to TRBJ1-2, with 12 bases in between that match TRBD1. This TCR was sampled from a girl aged 10-17 years with multiple sclerosis. CDR3 protein: CASRTGTGGDGYTF. Here is the DNA: TGTGCCAGCAGAACCGGGACAGGGGGCGATGGCTACACCTTC.